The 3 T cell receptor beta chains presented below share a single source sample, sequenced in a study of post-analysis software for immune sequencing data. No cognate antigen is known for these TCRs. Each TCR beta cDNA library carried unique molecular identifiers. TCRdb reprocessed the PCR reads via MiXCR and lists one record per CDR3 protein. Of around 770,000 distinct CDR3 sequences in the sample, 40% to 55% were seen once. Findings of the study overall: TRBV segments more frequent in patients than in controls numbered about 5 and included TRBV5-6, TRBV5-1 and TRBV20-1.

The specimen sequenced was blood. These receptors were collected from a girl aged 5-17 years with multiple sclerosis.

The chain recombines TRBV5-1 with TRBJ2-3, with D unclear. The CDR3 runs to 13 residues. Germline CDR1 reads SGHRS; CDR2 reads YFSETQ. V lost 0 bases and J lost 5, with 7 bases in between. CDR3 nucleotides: TGCGCCAGCAGCTTGGTGGAACAAGATACGCAGTATTTT. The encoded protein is CASSLVEQDTQYF. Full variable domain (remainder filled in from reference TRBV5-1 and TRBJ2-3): KAGVTQTPRYLIKTRGQQVTLSCSPISGHRSVSWYQQTPGQGLQFLFEYFSETQRNKGNFPGRFSGRQFSNSRSEMNVSTLELGDSALYLCASSLVEQDTQYFGPGTRLTVL.

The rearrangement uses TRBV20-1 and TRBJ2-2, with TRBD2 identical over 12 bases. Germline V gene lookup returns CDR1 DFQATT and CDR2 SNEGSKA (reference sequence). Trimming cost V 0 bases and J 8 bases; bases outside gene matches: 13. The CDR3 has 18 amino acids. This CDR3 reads CSARDWASGRASGGELFF. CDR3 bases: TGCAGTGCTAGAGATTGGGCTAGCGGGAGGGCCTCCGGGGGGGAGCTGTTTTTT.

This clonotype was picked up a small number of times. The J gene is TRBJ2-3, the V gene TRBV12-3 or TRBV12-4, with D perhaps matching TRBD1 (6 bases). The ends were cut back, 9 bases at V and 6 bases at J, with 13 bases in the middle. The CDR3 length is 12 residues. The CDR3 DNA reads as TGTGCCAGTGGCGAACAGGGCGATACGCAGTATTTT. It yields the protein CASGEQGDTQYF.